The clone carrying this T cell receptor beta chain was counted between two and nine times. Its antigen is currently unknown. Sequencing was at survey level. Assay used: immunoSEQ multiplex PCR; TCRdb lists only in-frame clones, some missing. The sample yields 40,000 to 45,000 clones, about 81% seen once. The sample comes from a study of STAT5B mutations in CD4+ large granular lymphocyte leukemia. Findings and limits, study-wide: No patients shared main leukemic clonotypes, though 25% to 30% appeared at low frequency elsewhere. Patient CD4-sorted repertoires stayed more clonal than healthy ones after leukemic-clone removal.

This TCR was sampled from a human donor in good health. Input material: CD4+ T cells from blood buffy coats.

CDR3 DNA: TGTGCCAGCAGCGAACAGGGCTACGAGCAGTACTTC. Encoded protein: CASSEQGYEQYF. The rearrangement links TRBV7-2 to TRBJ2-7, with D perhaps matching TRBD1 (6 bases). This CDR3 comprises 12 residues. In germline, CDR1 is SGHTA, CDR2 FQGNSA. The V end lost 5 bases, the J end lost 3 bases, and 8 bases lay between the germline ends.